This entry concerns a single T cell receptor (beta chain). Given the absence of the conserved phenylalanine or tryptophan at the CDR3 end, a read error is likely. The entry originates in a study of tumor-infiltrating lymphocytes in primary liver carcinoma. A constant-region primer served to make TCR beta cDNA from about 500 ng total RNA. Library construction for TCR beta comprised three nested multiplex PCR rounds performed with slightly modified ARM-PCR. Primers for the first two PCR rounds were TRBV1-TRBV30 forward primers and a C-beta reverse primer (about 9 cycles per round). Using its own MiXCR run on the multiplex PCR reads, TCRdb lists one record per CDR3 protein. This table holds about 48,000 distinct CDR3 sequences, about 80% found once. CDR1 SGHAT and CDR2 FQNNGV come from the germline V gene. The CDR3 consists of 15 residues. Total RNA and DNA came together from about 19-30 mg of bulk tissue without cell sorting.

This chain joins TRBV11-2 and TRBJ2-5; 8 nucleotides agree with TRBD2. This receptor was taken from a man in his forties with primary liver carcinoma and hepatitis B virus infection. Sequenced sample: liver tumor tissue from sampling region 3. Subset denoted: tumor region T3, left-lateral pole. CDR3 sequence reads: CASSDPTGAGEAQYL. The DNA of the CDR3 is TGTGCCAGCAGCGACCCGACAGGAGCGGGAGAGGCCCAGTACTTG.